This T cell receptor beta chain comes out of a study of molecular identifiers for immune sequencing clone quantification. TCRdb re-analysed the PCR reads in MiXCR, keeping a single row per CDR3 protein. Of under 100,000 distinct CDR3 sequences in the sample, roughly 25% are singletons; the top ten hold approximately 0.8%. Findings and limits, study-wide: It was shown that clones above 20 RNA copies held over 98% of effector molecules, but under 1% in naive cells.

The J segment lost 4 bases and the V segment lost 5 bases, leaving 10 bases of the junction unmatched. CDR1 SGHVS and CDR2 FNYEAQ come from the germline V gene. This CDR3 comprises 16 residues. Note on this clonotype: Its antigen is unknown. It may be a read error: a sequence one base away is much more abundant. The CDR3 does not end in the conserved phenylalanine or tryptophan, so this is likely a read error.

The receptor was derived from a human donor in good health. Some libraries in this study had Jurkat cell RNA spiked in. The chain recombines TRBV7-6 with TRBJ2-3; 9 nucleotides align to TRBD2. Specimen: naive CD8+ T cells from blood, with Jurkat cell RNA spiked in. Regarding subset: FACS-sorted CD8+CD4-CCR7+CD45RA+ naive T cells. The CDR3 loop reads CASSQTVAGVSDTQYL. CDR3 coding DNA: TGTGCCAGCAGCCAGACAGTAGCGGGAGTGTCAGATACGCAGTATCTT.